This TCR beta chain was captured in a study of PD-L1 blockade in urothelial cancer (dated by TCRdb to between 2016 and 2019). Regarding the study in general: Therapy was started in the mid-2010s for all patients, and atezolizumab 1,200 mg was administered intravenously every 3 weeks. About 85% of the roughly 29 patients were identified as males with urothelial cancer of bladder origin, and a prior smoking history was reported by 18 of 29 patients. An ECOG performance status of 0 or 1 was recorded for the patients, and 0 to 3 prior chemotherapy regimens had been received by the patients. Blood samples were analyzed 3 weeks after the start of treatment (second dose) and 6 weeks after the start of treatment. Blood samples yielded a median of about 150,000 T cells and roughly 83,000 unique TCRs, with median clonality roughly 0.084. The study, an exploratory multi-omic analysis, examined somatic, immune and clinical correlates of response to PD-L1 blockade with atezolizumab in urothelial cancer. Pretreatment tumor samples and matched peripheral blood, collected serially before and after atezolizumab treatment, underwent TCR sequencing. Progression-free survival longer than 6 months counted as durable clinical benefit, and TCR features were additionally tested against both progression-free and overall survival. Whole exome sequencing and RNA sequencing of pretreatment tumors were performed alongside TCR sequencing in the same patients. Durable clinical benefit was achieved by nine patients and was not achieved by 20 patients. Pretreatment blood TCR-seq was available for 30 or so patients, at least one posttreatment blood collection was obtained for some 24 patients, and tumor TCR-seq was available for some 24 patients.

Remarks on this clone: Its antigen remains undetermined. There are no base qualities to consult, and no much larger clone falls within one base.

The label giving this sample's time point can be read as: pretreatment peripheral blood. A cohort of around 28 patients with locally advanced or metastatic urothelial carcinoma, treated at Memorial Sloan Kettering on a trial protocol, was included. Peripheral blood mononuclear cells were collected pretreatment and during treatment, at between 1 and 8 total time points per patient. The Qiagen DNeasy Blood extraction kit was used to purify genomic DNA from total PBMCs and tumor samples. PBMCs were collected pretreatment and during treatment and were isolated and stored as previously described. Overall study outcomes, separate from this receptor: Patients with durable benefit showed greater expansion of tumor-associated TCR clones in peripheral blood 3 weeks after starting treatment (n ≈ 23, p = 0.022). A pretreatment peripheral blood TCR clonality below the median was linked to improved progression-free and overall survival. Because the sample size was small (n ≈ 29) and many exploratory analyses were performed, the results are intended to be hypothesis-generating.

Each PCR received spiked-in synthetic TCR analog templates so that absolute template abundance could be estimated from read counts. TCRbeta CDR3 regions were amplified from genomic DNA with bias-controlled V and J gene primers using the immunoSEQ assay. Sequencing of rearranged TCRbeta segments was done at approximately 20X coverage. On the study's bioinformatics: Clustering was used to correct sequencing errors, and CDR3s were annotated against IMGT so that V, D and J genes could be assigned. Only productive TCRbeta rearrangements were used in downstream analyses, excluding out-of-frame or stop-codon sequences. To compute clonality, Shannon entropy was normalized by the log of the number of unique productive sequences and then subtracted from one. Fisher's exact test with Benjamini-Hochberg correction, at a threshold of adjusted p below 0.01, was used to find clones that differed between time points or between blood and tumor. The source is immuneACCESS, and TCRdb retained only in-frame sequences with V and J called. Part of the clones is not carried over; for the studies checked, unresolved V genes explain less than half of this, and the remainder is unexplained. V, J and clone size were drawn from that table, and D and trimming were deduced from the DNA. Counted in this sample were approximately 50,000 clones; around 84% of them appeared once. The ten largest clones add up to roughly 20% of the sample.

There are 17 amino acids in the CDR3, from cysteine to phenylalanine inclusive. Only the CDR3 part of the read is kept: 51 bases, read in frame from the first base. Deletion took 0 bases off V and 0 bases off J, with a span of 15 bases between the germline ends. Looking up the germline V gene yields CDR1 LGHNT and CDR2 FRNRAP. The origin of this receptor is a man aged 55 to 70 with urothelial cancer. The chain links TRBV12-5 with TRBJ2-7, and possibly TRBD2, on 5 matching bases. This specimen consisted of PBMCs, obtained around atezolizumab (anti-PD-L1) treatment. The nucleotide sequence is TGTGCTAGTGGTTTGGTACGAGGGCCCCGGAGCTCCTACGAGCAGTACTTC. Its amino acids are CASGLVRGPRSSYEQYF. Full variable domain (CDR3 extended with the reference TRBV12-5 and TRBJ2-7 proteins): DARVTQTPRHKVTEMGQEVTMRCQPILGHNTVFWYRQTMMQGLELLAYFRNRAPLDDSGMPKDRFSAEMPDATLATLKIQPSEPRDSAVYFCASGLVRGPRSSYEQYFGPGTRLTVT.